This section outlines one TCR beta chain sequence together with its context. Its binding antigen is unknown. No base-level quality is on record; no much larger clone is a single base apart. One collaborating source in Seattle enrolled patients while the patients were actively infected and followed the patients over time throughout the course of disease. Whole blood was collected in K2EDTA tubes by collaborating institutions according to the institutions' own protocols. Collaborator samples were shipped for TCRbeta analysis as frozen whole blood, isolated PBMCs, or DNA extracted from either sample type. This entry comes from a study of blood T cell repertoires in COVID-19 (dated by TCRdb to the early 2020s). Concerning the study at large: Samples from collaborators originated in the United States, Italy and Spain and spanned both the acute and convalescent phases of COVID-19. The prospective study material was composed of cDNA or gDNA derived from T cells, B-cell-depleted T cells, or PBMCs. Deeply sampled blood TCRbeta repertoires from subjects exposed to, actively infected with, or recovered from COVID-19 were included in the dataset. The repertoires were made available in a free public database intended to serve as a resource for research on the immune response to SARS-CoV-2. The samples were drawn from two sources: the first 160 participants of the ongoing ImmuneRACE study, and over 1,000 subjects contributed by 6 global collaborators. A de-identified subject ID, COVID-19 status, age in years and sex were almost always included in the sample metadata. Where HLA class I and class II types were available, the types were taken from metadata supplied by the sample provider, not from assay-based typing.

As encoded in the germline V gene, CDR1 is SGHRS while CDR2 is YFSETQ. Germline trimming: 1 base from V, 7 bases from J; junction bases outside gene matches: 7. The CDR3 covers 15 residues, taking in both the cysteine and the phenylalanine. Only CDR3 DNA remains: 45 bases, in frame from the first base. The full study reports these points: The amount of clinical and demographic metadata varied by source and participant and was provided uncurated.

TCRbeta CDR3 regions were amplified from genomic DNA by means of the immunoSEQ Assay, a bias-controlled multiplex PCR. Turning to the authors' computational methods: The number of nucleated cells in each sample was estimated from the amplification of reference gene primers within the assay. Sequence reads were collapsed and filtered to measure the absolute abundance of every unique TCRbeta CDR3 rearrangement. For each sample, productive Simpson clonality was calculated by taking the square root of Simpson's diversity index across productive rearrangements. Entries here come from immuneACCESS through TCRdb and include only in-frame sequences with V and J called. Some clones fail to appear in such tables; in the studies checked, an unresolved V gene covers under half of the shortfall, and the cause of the remainder is unknown. V, J and clone size are taken as reported in that table, and D and trimming were inferred from the DNA itself. The sample table contains tens of thousands of clones; only one count was recorded for about 86% of them. The ten largest clones represent 6.5% of the sample.

The rearrangement joined TRBV5-1 to TRBJ2-2; TRBD1 aligns with 7 central bases. The source is an older woman with COVID-19, enrolled during active disease. Sequencing was done on a sample of peripheral blood. The DNA sequence is given as TGCGCCAGCAGCTTGATGACAGGGTCGGGCGGGGAGCTGTTTTTT. Its protein is CASSLMTGSGGELFF. Where the CDR3 stops, the reference TRBV5-1 and TRBJ2-2 genes take over; the full variable domain is KAGVTQTPRYLIKTRGQQVTLSCSPISGHRSVSWYQQTPGQGLQFLFEYFSETQRNKGNFPGRFSGRQFSNSRSEMNVSTLELGDSALYLCASSLMTGSGGELFFGEGSRLTVL.